This T cell receptor (beta chain) was identified during a study of patients and donors after allogeneic stem cell transplantation. TCRdb reprocessed the RT-PCR reads via MiXCR and lists one record per CDR3 protein. The table records roughly 960,000 distinct CDR3 sequences, about a sixth of them present only once. This clonotype was seen only a few times. J was trimmed by 1 base and V by 1 base; bases with no gene match: 3. The CDR3 runs to 15 residues. CDR1 is SGDLS and CDR2 is YYNGEE in the germline V gene. V is TRBV9 and J is TRBJ2-5; 8 bases fit TRBD2. Material for sequencing was blood, either unsorted or a sorted T cell fraction (not recorded which). This receptor was identified in a human donor who was either an allogeneic HSCT recipient or a stem cell or donor lymphocyte infusion donor (not recorded which). It is not recorded whose cells these are; they may come from a transplant donor. Written as DNA, the CDR3 is TGTGCCAGCAGCGTATCGGGGGGGGTCCAAGAGACCCAGTACTTC. Its translation is CASSVSGGVQETQYF.